This T cell receptor beta chain originates from a study of CD4+ T cells in melanoma. Regarding the study as a whole: A reported correlation linked neoantigen-specific CD4+ T cells to CD8+, macrophage and B cell function. Reportedly, melanoma neoantigen-specific CD4+ T cells showed varied differentiation states.

The CDR3 totals 15 residues. Germline-derived CDR1 and CDR2 are SGHAT and FQNNGV. V gave up 4 bases and J gave up 7 bases, with 19 bases separating them. Measured with immunoSEQ multiplex PCR; TCRdb has only the in-frame clones, and not every one. The sample holds about 140,000 clones, about nine tenths seen once. This clone was found once. Its cognate antigen is unknown. The TCR originated in a human donor with melanoma. V and J are TRBV11-2 and TRBJ1-2, with D perhaps matching TRBD1 (5 bases). In DNA, the CDR3 is TGTGCCAGCAGCTCTATCGCCGGGGCAGGTGGTGGCTACACCTTC. Its protein product is CASSSIAGAGGGYTF.